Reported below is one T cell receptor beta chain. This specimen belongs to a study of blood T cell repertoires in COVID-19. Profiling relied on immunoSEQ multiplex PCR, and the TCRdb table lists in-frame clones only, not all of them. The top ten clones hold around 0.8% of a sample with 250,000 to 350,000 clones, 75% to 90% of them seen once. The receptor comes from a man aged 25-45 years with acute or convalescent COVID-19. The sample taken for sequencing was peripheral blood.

Here the CDR3 reads CASSKSGGADTEAFF. Here the CDR3 DNA reads TGTGCCAGCAGCAAATCAGGGGGCGCGGACACTGAAGCTTTCTTT. The chain joins TRBV7-9 to TRBJ1-1; 8 positions match TRBD1. The junction had 8 bases not matched to a gene; V was cut back by 5 bases and J by 3 bases. Germline CDR1 and CDR2: SEHNR and FQNEAQ (reference sequence). The CDR3 totals 15 residues.